This record concerns one TCR beta chain sequence. The assay was immunoSEQ multiplex PCR, and TCRdb's table has in-frame clones only and misses some. The sample lists about 56,000 clones, more than 90% occurring once. Germline CDR1 is SEHNR and CDR2 is FQNEAQ (reference sequence). V was clipped by 1 base and J by 8 bases, with 15 bases between them. There are 16 residues in the CDR3. The data are from a study of technical replicates of blood from several donors. V usage is TRBV7-9 and J usage is TRBJ1-6; TRBD1 might be the D (6 bases). The source is a human donor in good health. Some clones in this sample may be carry-over from other donors' samples. The sample was PBMCs. CDR3 nucleotide sequence: TGTGCCAGCAGCTTAGGATGGGGGGGGCGATATTCACCCCTCCACTTT. Encoded protein: CASSLGWGGRYSPLHF.